Below are 10 T cell receptor beta chains sequenced from a single sample in a study of T-cell memory formation after mild COVID-19. Each CDR3 protein is one row after TCRdb ran MiXCR on the 5' RACE reads. Of 250,000 to 300,000 distinct CDR3 sequences detected, 15% to 20% appear once; the ten largest clones hold 22%. Sequenced sample: PBMCs or a T cell subset sorted from them (not recorded which). Source of these receptors: a man between 18 and 35 years old who had mild COVID-19 (a few samples of this study predate the infection). Cell type and time point are not known.

This clonotype was seen many times. Compared with germline, one end of the junction differs, possibly owing to a read error. The chain recombines TRBV7-2 with TRBJ2-3; 7 bases map to TRBD2. This CDR3 is 13 amino acids long. In germline, CDR1 is SGHTA, CDR2 FQGNSA. For the CDR3, the DNA is TGCGCCAGCAGCTTGGCGGGGGAGGATACGCAGTATTTT. Amino acids: CASSLAGEDTQYF.

This clonotype appeared a few times. The chain joins TRBV24-1 to TRBJ2-3, with D possibly matching TRBD1 (5 bases). V dropped 9 bases and J dropped 0 bases, with 6 bases sitting between them. Germline CDR1 reads KGHDR; CDR2 reads SFDVKD. This CDR3 comprises 12 residues. CDR3 sequence reads: CATGASTDTQYF. The CDR3, as DNA: TGTGCCACCGGGGCTAGCACAGATACGCAGTATTTT.

This chain's CDR3 is CASQKPGTGDYGYTF. In DNA, the CDR3 is TGTGCCAGCCAAAAACCCGGGACAGGAGACTATGGCTACACCTTC. The genes are TRBV28 and TRBJ1-2; 8 bases fit TRBD1. This CDR3 comprises 15 residues. Germline trimming cut 8 bases from V and 3 bases from J; bases unmatched to any gene: 11. Germline V lookup: CDR1 MDHEN, CDR2 SYDVKM.

This clonotype was observed at least ten times. The chain is built from TRBV6-6 and TRBJ1-1, with D possibly being TRBD1 (6 bases). V was cut by 11 bases and J by 0 bases, with 13 bases left in between. Germline CDR1 is MNHNY and CDR2 is SVGAGI (reference sequence). The CDR3 contains 13 residues. The CDR3 DNA follows: TGTGCCGTGTTCAGGGGCATGAACACTGAAGCTTTCTTT. Encoded protein: CAVFRGMNTEAFF.

This clonotype was counted ten times or more. The V and J genes are TRBV4-3 and TRBJ2-2, with D uncertain. This CDR3 region has 13 residues. The germline V and J ends were trimmed by 1 base and 5 bases, with 5 bases remaining between them. CDR1 and CDR2 (germline): LGHNA, YSLEER. The CDR3 DNA follows: TGCGCCAGCAGCCAAGCAGGAACCGGGGAGCTGTTTTTT. Protein product: CASSQAGTGELFF.

This clonotype was detected many times. The chain is built from TRBV12-3 or TRBV12-4 and TRBJ2-3, with 8 bases identical to TRBD2. The CDR3 has 15 amino acids. Trimming took 5 bases from V and 3 from J; bases not matched to a gene: 7. The CDR3 DNA reads TGTGCCAGCAGTCCCTCCAGCGGGGGAACAGATACGCAGTATTTT. It encodes CASSPSSGGTDTQYF.

In its sample, this clonotype was seen a few times. The genes are TRBV7-3 and TRBJ2-2; 13 nucleotides match TRBD2. The J segment lost 6 bases and the V segment lost 3 bases, leaving 4 bases of the junction unmatched. This CDR3 is 16 amino acids long. CDR1 and CDR2 from the germline V gene are SGHTA and FQGTGA. The CDR3 here is CASSFTSGGAAGELFF. The CDR3 DNA reads as TGTGCCAGCAGCTTTACTAGCGGGGGGGCAGCCGGGGAGCTGTTTTTT. Full variable domain (remainder filled in from reference TRBV7-3 and TRBJ2-2): GAGVSQTPSNKVTEKGKYVELRCDPISGHTALYWYRQSLGQGPEFLIYFQGTGAADDSGLPNDRFFAVRPEGSVSTLKIQRTERGDSAVYLCASSFTSGGAAGELFFGEGSRLTVL.

This clonotype has only a few counts. J is TRBJ2-2 and V is TRBV7-6, with 12 bases that match TRBD1. Germline CDR1 SGHVS, CDR2 FNYEAQ. The CDR3 spans 16 residues. V shed 5 bases, J shed 5 bases, and the junction held 6 bases outside the gene matches. CDR3 amino acids: CASSDTGQGATGELFF. CDR3 in DNA: TGTGCCAGCAGCGACACGGGACAGGGGGCTACCGGGGAGCTGTTTTTT.

Only a few counts were recorded for this clonotype. The J gene is TRBJ2-5, the V gene TRBV7-9, with 11 bases that match TRBD1. The CDR3 is made up of 16 amino acids. CDR1 is SEHNR, CDR2 FQNEAQ, per germline (reference sequence). V lost 2 bases and J lost 3; bases outside the gene matches: 5. In DNA, the CDR3 is TGTGCCAGCAGCTTAAGGGACAGGGGGTTGGAAGAGACCCAGTACTTC. This codes for CASSLRDRGLEETQYF.

This clonotype was recorded at least ten times. The rearrangement joins TRBV6-5 to TRBJ2-6; no reliable D call. The CDR3 loop spans 14 amino acids. From germline, CDR1 is MNHEY and CDR2 SVGAGI. V was clipped by 6 bases and J by 3 bases, with 9 bases between them. The CDR3 loop is CASRPTGGANVLTF. The DNA for the CDR3 is TGTGCCAGCAGACCGACCGGTGGGGCCAACGTCCTGACTTTC.